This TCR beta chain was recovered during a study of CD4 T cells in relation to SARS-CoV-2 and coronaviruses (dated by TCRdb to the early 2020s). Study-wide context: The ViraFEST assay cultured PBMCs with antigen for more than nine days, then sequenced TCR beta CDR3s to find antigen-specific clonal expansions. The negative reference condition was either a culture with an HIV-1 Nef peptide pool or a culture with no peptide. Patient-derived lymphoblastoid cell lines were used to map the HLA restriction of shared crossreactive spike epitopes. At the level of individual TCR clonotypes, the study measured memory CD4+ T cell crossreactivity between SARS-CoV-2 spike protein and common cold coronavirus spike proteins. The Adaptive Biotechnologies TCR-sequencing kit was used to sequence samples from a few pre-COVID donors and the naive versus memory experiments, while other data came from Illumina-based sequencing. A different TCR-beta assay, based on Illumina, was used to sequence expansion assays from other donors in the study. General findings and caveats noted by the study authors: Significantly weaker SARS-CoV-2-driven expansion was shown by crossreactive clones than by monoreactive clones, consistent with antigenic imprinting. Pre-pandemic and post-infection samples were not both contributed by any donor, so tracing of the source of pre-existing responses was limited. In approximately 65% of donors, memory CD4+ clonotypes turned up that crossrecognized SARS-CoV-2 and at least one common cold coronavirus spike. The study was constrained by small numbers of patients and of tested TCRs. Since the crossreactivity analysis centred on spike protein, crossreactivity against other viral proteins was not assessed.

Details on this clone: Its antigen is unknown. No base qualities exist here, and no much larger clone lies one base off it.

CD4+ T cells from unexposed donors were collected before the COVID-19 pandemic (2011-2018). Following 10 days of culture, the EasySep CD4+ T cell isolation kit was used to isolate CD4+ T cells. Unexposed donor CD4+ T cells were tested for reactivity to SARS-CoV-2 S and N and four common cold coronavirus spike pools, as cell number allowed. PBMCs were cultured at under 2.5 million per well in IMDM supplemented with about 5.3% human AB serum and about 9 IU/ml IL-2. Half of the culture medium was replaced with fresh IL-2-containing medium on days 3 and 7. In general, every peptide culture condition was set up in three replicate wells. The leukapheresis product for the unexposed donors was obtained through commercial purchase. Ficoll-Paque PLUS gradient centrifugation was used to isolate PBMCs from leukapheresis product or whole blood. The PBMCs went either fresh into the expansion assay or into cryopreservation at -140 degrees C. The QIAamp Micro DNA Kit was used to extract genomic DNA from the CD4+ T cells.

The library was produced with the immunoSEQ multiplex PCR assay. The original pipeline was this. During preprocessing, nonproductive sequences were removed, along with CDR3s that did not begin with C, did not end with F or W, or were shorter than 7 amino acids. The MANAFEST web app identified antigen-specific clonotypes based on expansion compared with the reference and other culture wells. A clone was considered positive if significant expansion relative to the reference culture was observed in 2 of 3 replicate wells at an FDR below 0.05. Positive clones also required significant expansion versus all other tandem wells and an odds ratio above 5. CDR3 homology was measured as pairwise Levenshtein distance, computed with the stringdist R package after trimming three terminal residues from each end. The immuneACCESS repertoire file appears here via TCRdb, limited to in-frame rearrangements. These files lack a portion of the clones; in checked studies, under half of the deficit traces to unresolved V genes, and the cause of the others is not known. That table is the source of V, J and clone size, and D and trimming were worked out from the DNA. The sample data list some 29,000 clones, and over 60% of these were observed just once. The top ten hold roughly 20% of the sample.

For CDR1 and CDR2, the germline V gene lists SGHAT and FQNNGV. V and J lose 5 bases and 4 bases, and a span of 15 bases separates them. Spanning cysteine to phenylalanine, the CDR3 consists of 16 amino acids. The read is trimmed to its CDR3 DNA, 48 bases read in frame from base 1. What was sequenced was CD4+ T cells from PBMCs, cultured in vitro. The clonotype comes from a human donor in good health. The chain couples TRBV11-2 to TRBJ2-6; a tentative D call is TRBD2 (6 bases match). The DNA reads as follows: TGTGCCAGCAGCCCGCTCTTTGGGAGGGGGGCCAACGTCCTGACTTTC. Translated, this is CASSPLFGRGANVLTF.